These T cell receptor beta chains were read from a single sample in a study of cytomegalovirus exposure and HLA in healthy donors. Measured with immunoSEQ multiplex PCR; TCRdb has only the in-frame clones, and not every one. The table shows 150,000 to 200,000 clones, with over 75% occurring only once. The sample was PBMCs. The receptors stem from a man between 18 and 35 years old in good health and CMV-seropositive. Each CDR3 is given with its conserved first and last residue. Fields, in order: clone size, J gene, V gene, D gene, CDR3 DNA, CDR3 protein. The D gene is left open where the match is weak. Expanded clones get a size class; other rows say once, few or many, or leave the size out.

NA | TRBJ2-3 | TRBV25-1 | NA | TGTGCCAGCAAGACTGCAGATACGCAGTATTTT | CASKTADTQYF
NA | TRBJ2-7 | TRBV11-2 | NA | TGTGCCAGCAGATCGACAGTCCTAACCTACGAGCAGTACTTC | CASRSTVLTYEQYF
NA | TRBJ2-3 | TRBV11-2 | NA | TGTGCCAGCAGCCCCTCAGGGATCACTCACACAGATACGCAGTATTTT | CASSPSGITHTDTQYF
NA | TRBJ2-3 | TRBV5-1 | TRBD1 | TGCGCCAGCAGCCAGGCCGGGACAGGGTCATCAGATACGCAGTATTTT | CASSQAGTGSSDTQYF
NA | TRBJ1-5 | TRBV9 | NA | TGTGCCAGCAGCGCGCAGGGCGGGGTTGGACAGCCCCAGCATTTT | CASSAQGGVGQPQHF
NA | TRBJ1-2 | TRBV5-1 | NA | TGCGCCAGCAGCTGGACGGGAATTAATGGCTACACCTTC | CASSWTGINGYTF
NA | TRBJ2-7 | TRBV5-1 | TRBD1 | TGCGCCAGCAGCTTGGTCTTAGGGGGCATCGACGAGCAGTACTTC | CASSLVLGGIDEQYF
NA | TRBJ2-7 | TRBV13 | NA | TGTGCCAGCAGCTTGTGGCCAGGGGATAGCAGCTCCTACGAGCAGTACTTC | CASSLWPGDSSSYEQYF
NA | TRBJ1-5 | TRBV6-4 | TRBD1 | TGTGCCAGCAGTCCTGACAGGGAAGGCAATCAGCCCCAGCATTTT | CASSPDREGNQPQHF
NA | TRBJ2-6 | TRBV6-4 | NA | TGTGCCAGCAGTCCCGAGAGCACCTCTGGGGCCAACGTCCTGACTTTC | CASSPESTSGANVLTF
NA | TRBJ2-3 | TRBV6-5 | NA | TGTGCCAGCAGATCTAAGGGGGATACGCAGTATTTT | CASRSKGDTQYF
once | TRBJ2-7 | TRBV11-2 | NA | TGTGCCAGCAGCTTAGGAAGGGGCATCTACGAGCAGTACTTC | CASSLGRGIYEQYF
NA | TRBJ1-5 | TRBV5-5 | TRBD1 | TGTGCCAGCAGCTCAGGGGGCGGAAGCAATCAGCCCCAGCATTTT | CASSSGGGSNQPQHF
NA | TRBJ2-7 | TRBV11-2 | NA | TGTGCCAGCAGATCTAACTATCGCGAGCAGTACTTC | CASRSNYREQYF
NA | TRBJ2-4 | TRBV6-5 | TRBD1 | TGTGCCAGCAGTTTAGGATCAGGGGGCCTGAACATTCAGTACTTC | CASSLGSGGLNIQYF
NA | TRBJ2-2 | TRBV30 | NA | TGTGCCTGGAGTGTAGTGGGACTGTGGGGGGTAGACACCGGGGAGCTGTTTTTT | CAWSVVGLWGVDTGELFF
NA | TRBJ1-3 | TRBV2 | NA | TGTGCCAGCAGTGGGACGGGGAAAGATGGAAACACCATATATTTT | CASSGTGKDGNTIYF
few | TRBJ2-4 | TRBV4-1 | TRBD2 | TGCGCCAGCAGCCAAGTTCTAGCGGGGGGGCGGGACATTCAGTACTTC | CASSQVLAGGRDIQYF
NA | TRBJ1-5 | TRBV7-2 | TRBD1 | TGTGCCAGCAGCGCCCGACAGGGCCCCAATCAGCCCCAGCATTTT | CASSARQGPNQPQHF
NA | TRBJ2-7 | TRBV5-6 | TRBD2 | TGTGCCAGCAGGGAGGGCGGGGGTTACTACGAGCAGTACTTC | CASREGGGYYEQYF
NA | TRBJ2-1 | TRBV6-5 | TRBD1 | TGTGCCAGCAGTTACGAAGGGACAGCCTCCTACAATGAGCAGTTCTTC | CASSYEGTASYNEQFF
few | TRBJ2-6 | TRBV27 | TRBD1 | TGTGCCAGCAGTTTGGACAGGGGGACCTCTGGGGCCAACGTCCTGACTTTC | CASSLDRGTSGANVLTF
NA | TRBJ2-7 | TRBV18 | NA | TGTGCCAGCTCACCGAGCTCCTACGAGCAGTACTTC | CASSPSSYEQYF
NA | TRBJ1-3 | TRBV19 | NA | TGTGCCAGTAGTACCCAGTCCTTCTCTGGAAACACCATATATTTT | CASSTQSFSGNTIYF
NA | TRBJ2-1 | TRBV7-2 | NA | TGTGCCAGCAGCGTCACTCGCGGGCCCATGGCCTACAATGAGCAGTTCTTC | CASSVTRGPMAYNEQFF
NA | TRBJ2-3 | TRBV7-7 | TRBD2 | TGTGCTAGCAGCGCGAACGGGGGGAGCACAGATACGCAGTATTTT | CASSANGGSTDTQYF
NA | TRBJ2-7 | TRBV7-9 | TRBD1 | TGTGCCAGCACTCCGGACAGGGCGTACTACGAGCAGTACTTC | CASTPDRAYYEQYF
NA | TRBJ1-2 | TRBV13 | NA | TGTGCCAGCAGCTTAGCTAGCCCGGTCGCCCCTAACTATGGCTACACCTTC | CASSLASPVAPNYGYTF
NA | TRBJ2-7 | TRBV5-5 | TRBD2 | TGTGCCAGCAGCTGGACTAGCGGGTACTACGAGCAGTACTTC | CASSWTSGYYEQYF
NA | TRBJ1-2 | TRBV29-1 | NA | TGCAGCGTTGGTCGGGGTAGGGATGGCTACACCTTC | CSVGRGRDGYTF
NA | TRBJ2-5 | TRBV9 | NA | TGTGCCAGCAGCCAGGGGGGTGGTGGAAAGACCCAGTACTTC | CASSQGGGGKTQYF
NA | TRBJ1-6 | TRBV28 | TRBD1 | TGTGCCACCGAGGGACAGACGAATTCACCCCTCCACTTT | CATEGQTNSPLHF
NA | TRBJ1-4 | TRBV4-3 | TRBD1 | TGCGCCAGCAGCCACGAGACCGGGACAGGAAATGAAAAACTGTTTTTT | CASSHETGTGNEKLFF
NA | TRBJ2-1 | TRBV5-1 | NA | TGCGCCAGCACCCAAGGGACTGGCTCCTACAATGAGCAGTTCTTC | CASTQGTGSYNEQFF
NA | TRBJ1-6 | TRBV5-5 | TRBD1 | TGTGCCAGCAGCTGGACAGGGCTGAAGGATTCACCCCTCCACTTT | CASSWTGLKDSPLHF
few | TRBJ2-7 | TRBV5-5 | TRBD1 | TGTGCCAGCAGCTTAGGCAGGGGGCCCCTCCACGAGCAGTACTTC | CASSLGRGPLHEQYF
NA | TRBJ2-7 | TRBV5-5 | NA | TGTGCCAGCAGCTTACAGACAGATTCCTACGAGCAGTACTTC | CASSLQTDSYEQYF
few | TRBJ1-4 | TRBV4-1 | NA | TGCGCCAGCAGCCAAGTCCCGGAGCGAAAACTGTTTTTT | CASSQVPERKLFF
NA | TRBJ2-7 | TRBV18 | NA | TGTGCCAGCTCACCACTAACCCCCCCGCGACTAGTTCTCTTTTACGAGCAGTACTTC | CASSPLTPPRLVLFYEQYF
NA | TRBJ2-7 | TRBV7-8 | TRBD2 | TGTGCCAGCAGCCCGGGAATAGCGGGGCTAAGCTCCTACGAGCAGTACTTC | CASSPGIAGLSSYEQYF
few | TRBJ1-1 | TRBV4-3 | NA | TGCGCCAGCAGCCAAGATGGGGGGACTGAAGCTTTCTTT | CASSQDGGTEAFF